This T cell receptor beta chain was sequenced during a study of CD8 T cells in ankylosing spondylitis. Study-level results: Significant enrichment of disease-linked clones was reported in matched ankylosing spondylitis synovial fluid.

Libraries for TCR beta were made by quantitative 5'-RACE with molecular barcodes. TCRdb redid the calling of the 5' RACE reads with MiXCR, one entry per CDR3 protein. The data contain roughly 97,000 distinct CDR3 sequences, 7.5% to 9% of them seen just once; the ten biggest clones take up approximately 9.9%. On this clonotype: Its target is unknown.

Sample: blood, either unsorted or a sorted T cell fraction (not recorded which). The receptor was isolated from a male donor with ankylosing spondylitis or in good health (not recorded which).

In DNA form, the CDR3 reads TGCAGCGTTGAAGACAGGGGACCCTCCTCCTACAATGAGCAGTTCTTC. Translated, it gives CSVEDRGPSSYNEQFF. The V gene is TRBV29-1, the J gene TRBJ2-1, with D perhaps TRBD1 (6 bases). Germline-derived CDR1 and CDR2 are SQVTM and ANQGSEA. The CDR3 has 16 residues. V gave up 0 bases and J gave up 0 bases, with 12 bases separating them.